The 22 T cell receptor beta chains below come from one sample, sequenced in a study of T cell repertoires in ileal Crohn's disease. Profiling relied on immunoSEQ multiplex PCR, and the TCRdb table lists in-frame clones only, not all of them. Altogether more than 15,000 clones are present, approximately 70% being singletons, with the ten largest covering 4% to 4.5%. Stated time point: neoterminal ileum biopsy at postoperative endoscopy, about 6 months after surgery. The sequencing input was ileal tissue. These receptors originate from an adult with Crohn's disease.

This sequence joins TRBV4-3 and TRBJ1-2; 8 positions match TRBD1. Losses at the gene ends were 4 bases for V and 0 bases for J; bases not matched to a gene: 4. CDR3 size: 15 residues. The V gene's germline CDR1 is LGHNA and CDR2 YSLEER. CDR3: CASSLWTGSNYGYTF. Written as DNA, the CDR3 is TGCGCCAGCAGCCTATGGACAGGGTCTAACTATGGCTACACCTTC.

V is TRBV9 and J is TRBJ2-3, with TRBD2 identical over 12 bases. The CDR3 loop spans 16 amino acids. Trimming took 3 bases from V and 3 from J; bases not matched to a gene: 5. Germline CDR1 reads SGDLS; CDR2 reads YYNGEE. The CDR3 loop is CASSATSGGTTDTQYF. The CDR3 DNA follows: TGTGCCAGCAGCGCAACTAGCGGGGGGACTACAGATACGCAGTATTTT.

The V and J genes are TRBV15 and TRBJ2-5; 8 nucleotides agree with TRBD2. With V trimmed by 8 bases and J by 1 base, 9 bases remained unmatched. This CDR3 region has 15 residues. Looked up from germline, CDR1 is LNHNV and CDR2 is YYDKDF (reference sequence). Here the CDR3 DNA reads TGTGCCACCCGTGTTGGCGGGGGGCCCCAAGAGACCCAGTACTTC. This encodes CATRVGGGPQETQYF.

The J gene is TRBJ2-5, the V gene TRBV7-2; 10 bases line up with TRBD2. The CDR3 runs to 17 residues. The germline CDR1 and CDR2 sequences are SGHTA and FQGNSA. The V and J ends lost 1 base and 5 bases, in that order; junction bases with no gene match: 10. The CDR3 DNA reads TGTGCCAGCAGCTTAGGGACTAGCGGTTTTAGGACGGAGACCCAGTACTTC. Translation: CASSLGTSGFRTETQYF.

This sequence joins TRBV5-1 and TRBJ1-2, with no clear D. V lost 5 bases, J lost 4 bases, and 18 bases lay in between. In germline, CDR1 is SGHRS, CDR2 YFSETQ. The CDR3 contains 15 residues. DNA for the CDR3: TGCGCCAGCAGGTTGACCGTTTTAGGACTCTATGGCTACACCTTC. Its protein is CASRLTVLGLYGYTF.

The V call is TRBV4-1, the J call TRBJ1-1; no clear D gene. The CDR3 totals 15 residues. Germline V gene lookup returns CDR1 MGHRA and CDR2 YSYEKL. V lost 0 bases, J lost 11 bases, and 19 bases lay in between. CDR3 protein: CASSQEEGRVAGAFF. The CDR3 nucleotides read TGCGCCAGCAGCCAAGAAGAGGGTCGGGTCGCTGGGGCTTTCTTT.

The CDR3, as DNA: TGTGCCAGCTCACAAGGTTCGGGGGTCGGAAACACCATATATTTT. This codes for CASSQGSGVGNTIYF. V and J are TRBV18 and TRBJ1-3; possibly TRBD1 for D (5 bases). CDR3 length: 15 residues. Germline values: CDR1 KGHSH, CDR2 LQKENI. V was pared by 4 bases and J by 4 bases, with 14 bases between.

This clone was detected only a few times. The chain joins TRBV18 to TRBJ2-7; D call uncertain. This CDR3 has 13 amino acids. Trimming removed 0 bases from V and 1 base from J, with 4 bases in between. Germline lookup yields CDR1 KGHSH and CDR2 LQKENI. The CDR3 nucleotides are TGTGCCAGCTCACCACCTCGGTCCTACGAGCAGTACTTC. Its protein is CASSPPRSYEQYF.

CDR3 loop: CASSLDVATGELFF. The CDR3 region has the DNA TGCGCCAGCAGCTTGGACGTGGCTACCGGGGAGCTGTTTTTT. The chain links TRBV5-1 to TRBJ2-2; D is uncertain. V was clipped by 0 bases and J by 5 bases, with 8 bases between them. The CDR3 covers 14 residues. Per germline, CDR1 SGHRS and CDR2 YFSETQ.

This chain connects TRBV5-1 to TRBJ2-2; 7 positions agree with TRBD1. Germline lookup yields CDR1 SGHRS and CDR2 YFSETQ. The CDR3 has 16 residues. J was trimmed by 0 bases and V by 4 bases; bases with no gene match: 6. CDR3 in DNA: TGCGCCAGCAGCAAAACGACAGGGCCGAACACCGGGGAGCTGTTTTTT. It codes for CASSKTTGPNTGELFF.

This chain links TRBV19 with TRBJ1-1, with TRBD1 identical over 8 bases. V dropped 6 bases and J dropped 1; count of bases not matched to a gene: 4. CDR1 and CDR2 (germline): LNHDA, SQIVND (reference sequence). CDR3 length: 14 amino acids. Written as DNA, the CDR3 is TGTGCCAGTAGAAGGACAGGGACGAACACTGAAGCTTTCTTT. Amino acids: CASRRTGTNTEAFF. The full variable domain, in which reference TRBV19 and TRBJ1-1 provide the parts outside the CDR3, is DGGITQSPKYLFRKEGQNVTLSCEQNLNHDAMYWYRQDPGQGLRLIYYSQIVNDFQKGDIAEGYSVSREKKESFPLTVTSAQKNPTAFYLCASRRTGTNTEAFFGQGTRLTVV.

The CDR3 DNA sequence: TGTGCCAGCAGCCCCACCCCCCAGGGGGCGGTGAACACTGAAGCTTTCTTT. This sequence encodes CASSPTPQGAVNTEAFF. V is TRBV28 and J is TRBJ1-1; 8 bases line up with TRBD1. Trimming took 6 bases from V and 0 from J; bases not matched to a gene: 12. There are 17 residues in the CDR3. The V gene's germline CDR1 is MDHEN and CDR2 SYDVKM.

The table lists this clone with a few counts. A read error may produce the germline difference seen at one junction end. In DNA form, the CDR3 reads TGTGCTAGCAACCCAGGATTTGGCTACACCTTC. It is translated as CASNPGFGYTF. The chain combines TRBV7-7 with TRBJ1-2; the D is unclear. In germline, CDR1 is SSHAT, CDR2 FNYEAQ (reference sequence). The CDR3 runs 11 residues.

The chain joins TRBV6-1 to TRBJ1-2; no clear D. Germline V gene lookup returns CDR1 MNHNS and CDR2 SASEGT. V dropped 6 bases and J dropped 4 bases, with 6 bases sitting between them. The CDR3 totals 11 residues. In nucleotides, the CDR3 is TGTGCCAGCAGCGTGAGCTATGGCTACACCTTC. It translates to CASSVSYGYTF.

The chain recombines TRBV27 with TRBJ2-3; D is unresolved. The CDR3 sequence is 15 residues long. CDR1 and CDR2 from the germline V gene are MNHEY and SMNVEV (reference sequence). Trimming removed 0 bases at V and 0 bases at J, with 7 bases between. CDR3: CASSLSAVSTDTQYF. The DNA of the CDR3 is TGTGCCAGCAGTTTATCCGCGGTTAGCACAGATACGCAGTATTTT.

V is TRBV19 and J is TRBJ2-4, with D maybe TRBD1 (6 bases). The germline V gene encodes CDR1 LNHDA and CDR2 SQIVND (reference sequence). The V gene lost 7 bases and the J gene lost 1 base, with 14 bases spanning the gap. The CDR3 is 15 amino acids. The CDR3 DNA sequence: TGTGCCAGTAAGAGGGCAGGGGAGGCCAAAAACATTCAGTACTTC. Translated: CASKRAGEAKNIQYF.

J is TRBJ2-2 and V is TRBV4-3; no definite D call. V was cut by 1 base and J by 4 bases, with 7 bases left in between. The CDR3 runs 14 residues. Germline V gives CDR1 LGHNA, CDR2 YSLEER. This chain's CDR3 is CASSQGRVTGELFF. The DNA of the CDR3 is TGCGCCAGCAGCCAAGGTCGGGTCACCGGGGAGCTGTTTTTT.

The rearrangement links TRBV7-2 to TRBJ2-7, with 7 bases lining up with TRBD2. V dropped 1 base and J dropped 7; count of bases not matched to a gene: 7. The CDR3 has 14 residues. Germline V lookup: CDR1 SGHTA, CDR2 FQGNSA. CDR3 bases: TGTGCCAGCAGCTTAGTTTCGGGGGAGGGAGAGCAGTACTTC. Translated, it gives CASSLVSGEGEQYF.

This sequence joins TRBV5-1 and TRBJ2-7, with D possibly TRBD1 on 6 matching bases. With 1 base removed from V and 3 bases from J, the gap between germline ends came to 11 bases. CDR3 length: 14 residues. Germline V gene sequence: CDR1 SGHRS, CDR2 YFSETQ. The CDR3: CASSLLGRGYEQYF. CDR3 nucleotides: TGCGCCAGCAGCTTGTTGGGCAGGGGCTACGAGCAGTACTTC.

This sequence joins TRBV5-1 and TRBJ1-6; 8 bases map to TRBD1. Germline V gives CDR1 SGHRS, CDR2 YFSETQ. The CDR3 spans 15 residues. Trimming took 4 bases from V and 9 from J; bases not matched to a gene: 9. Here the CDR3 reads CASSPQTGVGSPLHF. As DNA, the CDR3 is TGCGCCAGCAGCCCGCAGACAGGGGTCGGTTCACCCCTCCACTTT.

V usage is TRBV5-8 and J usage is TRBJ1-1; possible D gene TRBD1, 5 bases. Germline loops: CDR1 SGHTS, CDR2 YDEGEE. The CDR3 runs 15 residues. V was pared by 0 bases and J by 1 base, with 10 bases between. The CDR3 reads CASSLEGAGNTEAFF. As DNA, the CDR3 is TGTGCCAGCAGCTTGGAAGGGGCCGGGAACACTGAAGCTTTCTTT.

The CDR3 DNA reads as TGCGCCAGCAGATCTCCGGGACAACCGGAGCAGTTCTTC. Amino acids: CASRSPGQPEQFF. This chain joins TRBV5-1 and TRBJ2-1, with TRBD1 as a possible D gene (6 bases). The ends were cut back, 5 bases at V and 10 bases at J, with 16 bases in the middle. Germline assignment: CDR1 SGHRS and CDR2 YFSETQ. There are 13 residues in the CDR3.